Following are 29 T cell receptor beta chains from one sample sequenced in a study of T cell clonality in common variable immunodeficiency. The data were produced by immunoSEQ multiplex PCR, yet TCRdb's version contains in-frame clones alone and is incomplete. The sample presents about 64,000 clones, none singletons. Sequences were obtained from peripheral blood mononuclear cells. These receptor sequences come from a person aged 18 to 70 in good health.

This clone has a count of ten or more. The CDR3 goes on 3 residues after the read ends, and that part is filled in from the germline J gene. The chain recombines TRBV7-9 with TRBJ2-2; 11 nucleotides align to TRBD1. V gave up 5 bases and J gave up 5 bases; unmatched junction bases: 4. The germline CDR1 and CDR2 sequences are SEHNR and FQNEAQ (reference sequence). CDR3 length: 15 amino acids. The CDR3 spells CASSPGTGGTGELFF. Incomplete CDR3 DNA: TGTGCCAGCAGCCCCGGGACAGGGGGAACCGGGGAG.

At least ten counts were recorded for this clone. The observed sequence ends 3 residues before the CDR3 terminus, with the missing tail filled in from the germline J gene. The chain combines TRBV6-1 with TRBJ1-2, with D possibly TRBD1 on 6 matching bases. This CDR3 is built from 12 residues. CDR1 and CDR2 (germline): MNHNS, SASEGT. Trimming took off 2 bases at V and 7 bases at J, with 8 bases between the two ends. The CDR3 bases that were read are TGTGCCAGCAGTGAACGACAGGCTGGC. Translating gives CASSERQAG. The CDR3 in its entirety is CASSERQAGYTF.

This clone occurred many times. The read stops 3 residues short of the end of the CDR3; the missing end is completed from the germline J gene. This sequence joins TRBV4-2 and TRBJ2-7; TRBD2 aligns across 10 bases. Germline V lookup: CDR1 LGHNA, CDR2 YNFKEQ. V gave up 3 bases and J gave up 1 base; unmatched junction bases: 6. This CDR3 has 16 residues. CDR3 sequence reads: CASSQIGLAESYEQYF. The covered CDR3 bases are TGTGCCAGCAGCCAGATTGGACTAGCGGAGTCCTACGAG.

Ten or more counts support this clone. With the read ending 3 residues before the CDR3 end, the germline J gene is used to fill in that end. This chain uses TRBV19 with TRBJ1-1, with TRBD1 identical over 10 bases. The CDR3 has 13 amino acids. V shed 9 bases and J 5 bases; nucleotides not matched to a gene: 6. Germline V gene sequence: CDR1 LNHDA, CDR2 SQIVND (reference sequence). The DNA read from the CDR3 is TGTGCCAGCTCGGGACAGGGGACGACTGAA. This translates into CASSGQGTTE. The CDR3 reads in full as CASSGQGTTEAFF.

This clone was seen many times. The read falls 3 residues short of the CDR3 end, and the missing part is taken from the germline J gene. The V gene is TRBV4-1, the J gene TRBJ1-2, with TRBD1 as a possible D gene (6 bases). This CDR3 spans 14 amino acids. Germline V gene data show CDR1 as MGHRA and CDR2 as YSYEKL. Deletions cut 3 bases from V and 2 bases from J, with 10 bases between. The covered CDR3 bases are TGCGCCAGCAGCCATGAGGGGGGGAACTATGGC. Its translation: CASSHEGGNYG. The full CDR3 reads CASSHEGGNYGYTF.

This clone was detected many times. The read ends 3 residues shy of where the CDR3 ends; the end is completed using the germline J gene. The chain employs TRBV2 and TRBJ2-7; no clear D gene. Trimming cost V 2 bases and J 3 bases, with 5 bases left between them. This CDR3 comprises 12 residues. Germline V gene sequence: CDR1 SNHLY, CDR2 FYNNEI. The sequenced part of the CDR3 DNA is TGTGCCAGCAGTGAAACAGACTACGAG. It translates to CASSETDYE. The whole CDR3 protein is CASSETDYEQYF.

This clone was detected ten times or more. The read falls 3 residues short of the CDR3 end, and the missing part is taken from the germline J gene. J is TRBJ1-2 and V is TRBV29-1; a possible D gene is TRBD1 (6 bases). CDR1 is SQVTM and CDR2 is ANQGSEA in the germline V gene. The CDR3 has 12 amino acids. V dropped 6 bases and J dropped 2 bases, with 10 bases sitting between them. Partial CDR3 DNA: TGCAGCGTGCTGGACAGAAACTATGGC. The encoded protein is CSVLDRNYG. In full, the CDR3 is CSVLDRNYGYTF.

This clone was counted many times. The read ends 3 residues before the CDR3 terminus; that terminus is restored from the germline J gene. V usage is TRBV9 and J usage is TRBJ2-2, with TRBD1 matching 7 bases. V gave up 7 bases and J gave up 4 bases; unmatched junction bases: 13. The CDR3 sequence is 16 residues long. Per the germline V gene, CDR1 is SGDLS and CDR2 is YYNGEE. The chain's CDR3 is CASSGRGGEGTGELFF. Partial CDR3 DNA: TGTGCCAGCTCTGGTCGAGGGGGCGAAGGCACCGGGGAG.

This clone was recorded many times. The read comes to an end 3 residues before the CDR3 does, leaving the germline J gene to fill in the end. The chain links TRBV5-1 to TRBJ1-1; D is unresolved. This CDR3 comprises 13 residues. Germline CDR1 and CDR2: SGHRS and YFSETQ. V lost 0 bases to trimming and J lost 2 bases, with 5 bases between them. The part of the CDR3 DNA that was read is TGCGCCAGCAGCTTGGAGCCAAACACTGAA. It specifies CASSLEPNTE. The full CDR3 sequence reads CASSLEPNTEAFF.

This clone came up many times. The DNA read from the CDR3 is TGTGCTAGTGTTCCCAGCGGGTTCGGGGGCGAG. Protein sequence: CASVPSGFGGE. The full CDR3 is CASVPSGFGGEQYF. The V and J genes are TRBV12-5 and TRBJ2-7, with TRBD2 as a possible D gene (6 bases). The CDR3 is cut off 3 residues early in the read; its end comes from the germline J gene. Germline V gene lookup returns CDR1 LGHNT and CDR2 FRNRAP. This CDR3 is built from 14 residues. The V gene lost 7 bases and the J gene lost 6 bases, with 19 bases spanning the gap.

This clone appeared many times. The read halts 3 residues ahead of the CDR3 end, with the missing end drawn from the germline J gene. V and J are TRBV28 and TRBJ2-7; no clear D. Germline lookup yields CDR1 MDHEN and CDR2 SYDVKM. This CDR3 region has 13 residues. V lost 3 bases, J lost 3 bases, and 9 bases lay in between. The sequenced CDR3 bases are TGTGCCAGCAGTTTTGGCCAGGACTACGAG. It encodes CASSFGQDYE. The CDR3 in full is CASSFGQDYEQYF. The variable domain in full, with the rest retrieved from reference TRBV28 and TRBJ2-7, is DVKVTQSSRYLVKRTGEKVFLECVQDMDHENMFWYRQDPGLGLRLIYFSYDVKMKEKGDIPEGYSVSREKKERFSLILESASTNQTSMYLCASSFGQDYEQYFGPGTRLTVT.

This clone turned up a few times. The read is 3 residues too short to cover the CDR3 end, so that end is filled in from the germline J gene. The rearrangement links TRBV7-9 to TRBJ2-5, with a weak D call TRBD2 (7 bases). V was clipped by 6 bases and J by 5 bases, with 19 bases between them. CDR1 is SEHNR and CDR2 is FQNEAQ in the germline V gene (reference sequence). The CDR3 extends over 15 amino acids. The CDR3 DNA, read in part, is TGTGCCAGCAGACTACTCCAGGGGCGGGAGGAGACC. Its protein product is CASRLLQGREET. The CDR3 in its entirety is CASRLLQGREETQYF. The variable domain in full, completed from reference TRBV7-9 and TRBJ2-5, reads DTGVSQNPRHKITKRGQNVTFRCDPISEHNRLYWYRQTLGQGPEFLTYFQNEAQLEKSRLLSDRFSAERPKGSFSTLEIQRTEQGDSAMYLCASRLLQGREETQYFGPGTRLLVL.

This clone showed up many times. The DNA ends 3 residues before the CDR3 does, and the rest of the CDR3 is filled in from the germline J gene. The rearrangement joins TRBV5-4 to TRBJ1-2; 7 bases agree with TRBD1. Germline-derived CDR1 and CDR2 are SGHNT and YYREEE (reference sequence). V was clipped by 4 bases and J by 1 base; unmatched bases: 4. The CDR3 covers 14 residues. CDR3 DNA (partial): TGTGCCAGCAGCGCCAACAGGGGTAACTATGGC. This translates into CASSANRGNYG. The entire CDR3 is CASSANRGNYGYTF.

There are many counts of this clone. The CDR3 end falls 3 residues outside the read, so it is completed with the germline J gene. The J gene is TRBJ2-3, the V gene TRBV24-1, with 9 nucleotides matching TRBD2. Germline V gene sequence: CDR1 KGHDR, CDR2 SFDVKD. Trimming cost V 10 bases and J 4 bases; bases outside gene matches: 11. CDR3 length: 15 amino acids. The CDR3 DNA, read in part, is TGTGCCACAGAGAGACGCGGGGGGGCACCAGATACG. Its translation: CATERRGGAPDT. The whole CDR3 sequence reads CATERRGGAPDTQYF.

This clone was seen many times. Coverage ceases 3 residues before the CDR3 finishes, and the germline J gene fills in the end. The J gene is TRBJ2-7, the V gene TRBV19; 10 bases fit TRBD2. This CDR3 contains 15 residues. Trimming removed 3 bases from V and 2 bases from J; junction bases left unmatched: 4. Germline lookup yields CDR1 LNHDA and CDR2 SQIVND (reference sequence). CDR3 DNA (partial): TGTGCCAGTAGTATGGTAGCGGGAGGTACCTACGAG. As protein: CASSMVAGGTYE. The whole CDR3 sequence reads CASSMVAGGTYEQYF.

This clone was counted ten times or more. The read finishes 3 residues shy of the CDR3 end, and the germline J gene is used to complete it. This sequence joins TRBV19 and TRBJ2-2, with a possible D match to TRBD1 (6 bases). The germline V gene has CDR1 LNHDA and CDR2 SQIVND (reference sequence). The CDR3 has 17 residues. Trimming cost V 7 bases and J 4 bases, with 22 bases left between them. Incomplete CDR3 DNA: TGTGCCAGTACCCCCCAGGACAGCTTCTTGACCACCGGGGAG. Translation gives CASTPQDSFLTTGE. The CDR3 in full is CASTPQDSFLTTGELFF.

A few counts support this clone. CDR3 DNA (partial): TGCGCCAGCAGTGGATCCAAGGGGCAAGAGACC. Translating gives CASSGSKGQET. The complete CDR3 protein is CASSGSKGQETQYF. This chain connects TRBV10-1 to TRBJ2-5; a weak D match, TRBD1 (5 bases). The read ends 3 residues before the CDR3 terminus; that terminus is restored from the germline J gene. The CDR3 has 14 amino acids. Trimming cost V 4 bases and J 2 bases, with 11 bases left between them. Looked up from germline, CDR1 is WNHNN and CDR2 is SYGVQD (reference sequence).

This clone was detected many times. Coverage ceases 3 residues before the CDR3 finishes, and the germline J gene fills in the end. The rearrangement joins TRBV20-1 to TRBJ2-2; TRBD2 agrees at 8 bases. The CDR3 consists of 12 residues. Germline V gives CDR1 DFQATT, CDR2 SNEGSKA (reference sequence). The CDR3 loop reads CSGLAVAGELFF. CDR3 DNA (partial): TGCAGCGGACTAGCAGTCGCCGGGGAG.

This clone was counted at least ten times. The read is 3 residues too short to cover the CDR3 end, so that end is filled in from the germline J gene. This sequence joins TRBV7-6 and TRBJ2-7; TRBD1 matches at 9 bases. The CDR3 extends over 14 amino acids. Unmatched junction bases numbered 4, after V lost 5 bases and J lost 2 bases. The germline CDR1 and CDR2 sequences are SGHVS and FNYEAQ. The CDR3 loop reads CASSIRQGAYEQYF. The CDR3 bases that were read are TGTGCCAGCAGCATCAGACAGGGGGCCTACGAG. The full variable domain, completed using reference TRBV7-6 and TRBJ2-7, is GAGVSQSPRYKVTKRGQDVALRCDPISGHVSLYWYRQALGQGPEFLTYFNYEAQQDKSGLPNDRFSAERPEGSISTLTIQRTEQRDSAMYRCASSIRQGAYEQYFGPGTRLTVT.

This clone has ten or more counts. The read gets to within 3 residues of the CDR3 end, and the germline J gene fills in the rest. The chain carries TRBV3-1 (or the pseudogene TRBV3-2) and TRBJ2-1, with D perhaps matching TRBD2 (5 bases). CDR1 LGHDT and CDR2 YNNKEL come from the germline V gene (reference sequence). V lost 1 base and J lost 4, with 5 bases in between. The CDR3 consists of 13 residues. The CDR3 region is CASSQGTYNEQFF. The covered CDR3 bases are TGTGCCAGCAGCCAAGGGACTTACAATGAG.

This clone was observed many times. Read sequence stops 3 residues before the CDR3 end, and the germline J gene provides the missing end. The chain links TRBV7-9 to TRBJ2-1, with 10 bases matching TRBD2. The V gene end was trimmed by 4 bases and the J gene end by 6 bases; junction bases not matched to a gene: 6. Germline lookup yields CDR1 SEHNR and CDR2 FQNEAQ (reference sequence). The CDR3 is 15 amino acids. Incomplete CDR3 DNA: TGTGCCAGCAGCTCCGGGACTAGCGAATTCAATGAG. It is translated as CASSSGTSEFNE. The complete CDR3 sequence is CASSSGTSEFNEQFF.

This clone was detected ten times or more. The missing CDR3 end, 3 residues past where the read stops, is filled in from the germline J gene. The chain carries TRBV7-9 and TRBJ1-1; a possible D gene is TRBD1 (5 bases). There are 14 residues in the CDR3. V lost 6 bases, J lost 4 bases, and 15 bases lay in between. From germline, CDR1 is SEHNR and CDR2 FQNEAQ (reference sequence). CDR3 DNA (partial): TGTGCCAGCAGTTCCCCCAGGGCTGCCACTGAA. It specifies CASSSPRAATE. From start to end, the CDR3 is CASSSPRAATEAFF.

This clone occurred many times. The CDR3 goes on 3 residues after the read ends, and that part is filled in from the germline J gene. The chain is built from TRBV30 and TRBJ1-5; D might be TRBD1 (5 bases). This CDR3 is 14 amino acids long. Germline V gene sequence: CDR1 GTSNPN, CDR2 SVGIG (reference sequence). The germline V and J ends were trimmed by 0 bases and 7 bases, with 13 bases remaining between them. The sequenced CDR3 bases are TGTGCCTGGAGTGTTGGGGGGAGCGACCAGCCC. Translated, it gives CAWSVGGSDQP. The full CDR3 protein is CAWSVGGSDQPQHF.

This clone was recorded many times. The CDR3 end falls 3 residues outside the read, so it is completed with the germline J gene. This chain uses TRBV18 with TRBJ2-2; D ambiguous. Per the germline V gene, CDR1 is KGHSH and CDR2 is LQKENI. The CDR3 runs 15 residues. Trimming took off 0 bases at V and 2 bases at J, with 7 bases between the two ends. The DNA read from the CDR3 is TGTGCCAGCTCACCACCCCCCAGTAACACCGGGGAG. As protein: CASSPPPSNTGE. The entire CDR3 protein is CASSPPPSNTGELFF.

This clone was counted many times. Sequencing ends 3 residues short of the CDR3 end; the germline J gene provides the rest. The rearrangement links TRBV20-1 to TRBJ1-1; 10 nucleotides align to TRBD1. The length of the CDR3 is 15 residues. Looked up from germline, CDR1 is DFQATT and CDR2 is SNEGSKA (reference sequence). V shed 3 bases, J shed 4 bases, and the junction held 8 bases outside the gene matches. The part of the CDR3 DNA that was read is TGCAGTGCTAGCTCTAGGGACAGGGGTTCCACTGAA. Residues: CSASSRDRGSTE. The CDR3, in full, reads CSASSRDRGSTEAFF.

This clone was seen at least ten times. The observed sequence ends 3 residues before the CDR3 terminus, with the missing tail filled in from the germline J gene. The chain carries TRBV5-1 and TRBJ1-4; TRBD1 matches 9 bases. J gave up 7 bases and V 2 bases, and 6 bases lay outside the gene matches. Germline lookup yields CDR1 SGHRS and CDR2 YFSETQ. This CDR3 is 15 amino acids long. The CDR3 is CASSFRDRESEKLFF. Incomplete CDR3 DNA: TGCGCCAGCAGCTTCCGGGACAGGGAGAGTGAAAAA. Based on the CDR3 plus reference TRBV5-1 and TRBJ1-4, the full variable domain is KAGVTQTPRYLIKTRGQQVTLSCSPISGHRSVSWYQQTPGQGLQFLFEYFSETQRNKGNFPGRFSGRQFSNSRSEMNVSTLELGDSALYLCASSFRDRESEKLFFGSGTQLSVL.

This clone was seen at least ten times. The CDR3 DNA, read in part, is TGTGCCAGCTCACCGTGGACTAGCGGGAGCCATGAG. It yields the protein CASSPWTSGSHE. The entire CDR3 sequence reads CASSPWTSGSHEQFF. The chain carries TRBV18 and TRBJ2-1, with 13 bases fitting TRBD2. The read halts 3 residues ahead of the CDR3 end, with the missing end drawn from the germline J gene. The V segment lost 3 bases and the J segment 8 bases; nucleotides outside the gene matches: 4. The germline V gene has CDR1 KGHSH and CDR2 LQKENI. The CDR3 runs 15 residues.

This clone has a handful of counts. The CDR3 extends 3 residues past the end of the read, so its final part is completed from the germline J gene. This chain links TRBV7-8 with TRBJ1-2; no definite D call. This CDR3 spans 17 amino acids. From germline, CDR1 is SGHVS and CDR2 FQNEAQ. The V and J ends lost 1 base and 2 bases respectively, with 17 bases between them. The chain's CDR3 is CASSLVIAPTGNYGYTF. Partial CDR3 DNA: TGTGCCAGCAGCTTAGTGATAGCCCCCACGGGGAACTATGGC. Using reference TRBV7-8 and TRBJ1-2 for the parts outside the CDR3, the full variable domain is GAGVSQSPRYKVAKRGQDVALRCDPISGHVSLFWYQQALGQGPEFLTYFQNEAQLDKSGLPSDRFFAERPEGSVSTLKIQRTQQEDSAVYLCASSLVIAPTGNYGYTFGSGTRLTVV.

This clone was picked up many times. The read is 3 residues too short to cover the CDR3 end, so that end is filled in from the germline J gene. The chain carries TRBV12-3 or TRBV12-4 and TRBJ2-1; D unclear. Trimming took 6 bases from V and 3 from J, leaving 3 bases between them. This CDR3 spans 11 amino acids. The DNA read from the CDR3 is TGTGCCAGCAGCATCTACAATGAG. As protein: CASSIYNE. The complete CDR3 sequence is CASSIYNEQFF.